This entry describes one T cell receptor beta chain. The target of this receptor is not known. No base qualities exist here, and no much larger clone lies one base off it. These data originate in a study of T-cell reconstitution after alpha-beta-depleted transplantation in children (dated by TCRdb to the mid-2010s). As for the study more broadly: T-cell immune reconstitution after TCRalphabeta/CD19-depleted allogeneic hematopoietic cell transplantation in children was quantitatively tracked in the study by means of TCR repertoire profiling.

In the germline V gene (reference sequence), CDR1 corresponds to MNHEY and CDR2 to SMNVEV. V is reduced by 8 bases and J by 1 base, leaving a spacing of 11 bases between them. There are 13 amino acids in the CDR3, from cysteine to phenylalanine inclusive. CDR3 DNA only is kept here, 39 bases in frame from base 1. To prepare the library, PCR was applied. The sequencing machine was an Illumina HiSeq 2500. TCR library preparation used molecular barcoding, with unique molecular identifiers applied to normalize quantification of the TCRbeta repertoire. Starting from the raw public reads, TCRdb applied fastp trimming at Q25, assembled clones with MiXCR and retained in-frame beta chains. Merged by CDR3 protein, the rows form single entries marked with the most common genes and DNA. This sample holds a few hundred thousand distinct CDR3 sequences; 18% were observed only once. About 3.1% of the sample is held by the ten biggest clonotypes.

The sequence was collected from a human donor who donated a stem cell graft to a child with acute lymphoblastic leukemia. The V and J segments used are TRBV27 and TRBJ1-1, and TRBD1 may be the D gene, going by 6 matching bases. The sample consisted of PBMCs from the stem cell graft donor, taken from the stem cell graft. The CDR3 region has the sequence CASGDRRNTEAFF. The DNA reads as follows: TGTGCCAGCGGAGACAGGAGGAACACTGAAGCTTTCTTT.